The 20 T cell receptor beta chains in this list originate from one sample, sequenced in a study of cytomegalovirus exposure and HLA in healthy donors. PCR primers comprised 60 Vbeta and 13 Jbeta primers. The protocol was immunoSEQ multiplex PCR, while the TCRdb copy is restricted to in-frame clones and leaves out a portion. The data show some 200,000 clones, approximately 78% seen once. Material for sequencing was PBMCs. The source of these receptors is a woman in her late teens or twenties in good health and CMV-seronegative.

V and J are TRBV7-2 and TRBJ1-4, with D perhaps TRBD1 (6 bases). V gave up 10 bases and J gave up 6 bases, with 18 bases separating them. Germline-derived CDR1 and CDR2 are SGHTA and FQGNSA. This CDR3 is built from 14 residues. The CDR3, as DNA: TGTGCCACCACCCCCAGGGGTGGCGATGAAAAACTGTTTTTT. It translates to CATTPRGGDEKLFF. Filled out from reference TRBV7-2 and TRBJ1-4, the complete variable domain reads GAGVSQSPSNKVTEKGKDVELRCDPISGHTALYWYRQSLGQGLEFLIYFQGNSAPDKSGLPSDRFSAERTGGSVSTLTIQRTQQEDSAVYLCATTPRGGDEKLFFGSGTQLSVL.

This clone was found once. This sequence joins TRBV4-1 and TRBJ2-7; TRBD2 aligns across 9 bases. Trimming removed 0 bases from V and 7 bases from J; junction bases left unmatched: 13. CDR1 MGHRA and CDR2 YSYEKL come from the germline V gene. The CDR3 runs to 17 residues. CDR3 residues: CASSQEGGTGLASEQYF. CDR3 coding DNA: TGCGCCAGCAGCCAAGAAGGTGGGACGGGACTAGCCTCTGAGCAGTACTTC.

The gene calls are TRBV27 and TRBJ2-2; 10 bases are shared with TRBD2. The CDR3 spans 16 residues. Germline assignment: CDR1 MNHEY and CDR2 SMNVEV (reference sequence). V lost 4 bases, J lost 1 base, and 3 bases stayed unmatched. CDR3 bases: TGTGCCAGCAGTTCGGGACTAGCGCTGAACACCGGGGAGCTGTTTTTT. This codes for CASSSGLALNTGELFF.

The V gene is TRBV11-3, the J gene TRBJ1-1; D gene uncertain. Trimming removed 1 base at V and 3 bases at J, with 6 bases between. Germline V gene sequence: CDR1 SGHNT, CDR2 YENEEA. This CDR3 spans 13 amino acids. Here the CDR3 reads CASSLVSDTEAFF. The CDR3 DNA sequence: TGTGCCAGCAGCTTAGTGTCAGACACTGAAGCTTTCTTT.

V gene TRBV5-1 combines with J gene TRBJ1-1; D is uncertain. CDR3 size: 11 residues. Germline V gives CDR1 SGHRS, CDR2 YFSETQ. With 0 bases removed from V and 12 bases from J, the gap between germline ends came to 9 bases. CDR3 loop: CASSLGGRTFF. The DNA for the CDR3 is TGCGCCAGCAGCTTGGGAGGGAGGACTTTCTTT. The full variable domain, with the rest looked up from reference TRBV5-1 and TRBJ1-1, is KAGVTQTPRYLIKTRGQQVTLSCSPISGHRSVSWYQQTPGQGLQFLFEYFSETQRNKGNFPGRFSGRQFSNSRSEMNVSTLELGDSALYLCASSLGGRTFFGQGTRLTVV.

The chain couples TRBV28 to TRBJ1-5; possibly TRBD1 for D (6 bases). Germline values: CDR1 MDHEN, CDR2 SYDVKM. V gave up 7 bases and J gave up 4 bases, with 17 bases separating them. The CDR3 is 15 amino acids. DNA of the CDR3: TGTGCCAGCATGGGTAGCAGGGGCGTTAATCAGCCCCAGCATTTT. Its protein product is CASMGSRGVNQPQHF.

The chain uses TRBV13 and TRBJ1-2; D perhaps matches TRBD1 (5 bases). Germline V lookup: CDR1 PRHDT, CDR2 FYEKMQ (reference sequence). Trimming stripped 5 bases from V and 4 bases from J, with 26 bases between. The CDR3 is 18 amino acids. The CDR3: CASSPYPTESLEVYGYTF. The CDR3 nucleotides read TGTGCCAGCAGCCCTTACCCGACAGAATCCCTTGAAGTCTATGGCTACACCTTC.

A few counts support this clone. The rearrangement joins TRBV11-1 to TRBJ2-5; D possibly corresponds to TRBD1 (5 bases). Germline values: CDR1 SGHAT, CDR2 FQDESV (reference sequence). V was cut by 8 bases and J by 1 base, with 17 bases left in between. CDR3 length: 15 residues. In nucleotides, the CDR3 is TGTGCCAGCGCCCCCCCCGACAGTTTCCAAGAGACCCAGTACTTC. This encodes CASAPPDSFQETQYF.

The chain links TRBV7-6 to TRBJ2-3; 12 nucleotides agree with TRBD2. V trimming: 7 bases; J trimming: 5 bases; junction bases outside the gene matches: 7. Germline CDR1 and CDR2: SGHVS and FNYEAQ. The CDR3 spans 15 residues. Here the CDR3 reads CASKRLAGVQDTQYF. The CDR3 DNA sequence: TGTGCCAGCAAACGACTAGCGGGAGTCCAAGATACGCAGTATTTT.

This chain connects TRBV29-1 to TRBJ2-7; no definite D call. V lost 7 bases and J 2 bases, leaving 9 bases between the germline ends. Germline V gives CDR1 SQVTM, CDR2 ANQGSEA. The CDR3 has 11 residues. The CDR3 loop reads CSARLTYEQYF. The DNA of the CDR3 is TGCAGCGCCCGGTTGACCTACGAGCAGTACTTC.

CDR3 residues: CASSFRGTYNEQFF. The DNA of the CDR3 is TGTGCCAGCAGCTTTAGGGGAACCTACAATGAGCAGTTCTTC. V gene TRBV7-6 combines with J gene TRBJ2-1; TRBD1 is a possible D gene (5 bases). Germline CDR1 and CDR2: SGHVS and FNYEAQ. The germline V and J ends were trimmed by 3 bases and 2 bases, with 8 bases remaining between them. This CDR3 comprises 14 residues.

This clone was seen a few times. In DNA form, the CDR3 reads TGTGCCACCAGCAGGGACAGGATACTCACCAATGAGCAGTTCTTC. It translates to CATSRDRILTNEQFF. The rearrangement links TRBV15 to TRBJ2-1; 7 positions agree with TRBD1. The ends lost 3 bases at V and 6 bases at J; junction bases unmatched: 8. Germline lookup yields CDR1 LNHNV and CDR2 YYDKDF (reference sequence). This CDR3 has 15 amino acids.

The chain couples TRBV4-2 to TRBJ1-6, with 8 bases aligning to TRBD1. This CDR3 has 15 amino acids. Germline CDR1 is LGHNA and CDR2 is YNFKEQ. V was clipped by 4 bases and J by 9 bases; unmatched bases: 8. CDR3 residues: CASSPMDREGSPLHF. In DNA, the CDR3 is TGTGCCAGCAGCCCCATGGACAGGGAGGGTTCACCCCTCCACTTT.

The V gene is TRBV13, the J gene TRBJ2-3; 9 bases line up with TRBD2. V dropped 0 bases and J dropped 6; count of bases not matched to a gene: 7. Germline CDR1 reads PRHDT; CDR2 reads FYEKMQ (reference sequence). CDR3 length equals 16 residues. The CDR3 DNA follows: TGTGCCAGCAGCTTAGGAAGCGGGGGGCCCGGGGATACGCAGTATTTT. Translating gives CASSLGSGGPGDTQYF.

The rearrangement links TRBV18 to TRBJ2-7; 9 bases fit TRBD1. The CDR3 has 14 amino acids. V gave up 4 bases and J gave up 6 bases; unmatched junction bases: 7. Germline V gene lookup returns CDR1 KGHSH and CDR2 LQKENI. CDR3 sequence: CASSQHRTGVEQYF. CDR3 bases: TGTGCCAGCTCACAGCATAGGACAGGGGTCGAGCAGTACTTC.

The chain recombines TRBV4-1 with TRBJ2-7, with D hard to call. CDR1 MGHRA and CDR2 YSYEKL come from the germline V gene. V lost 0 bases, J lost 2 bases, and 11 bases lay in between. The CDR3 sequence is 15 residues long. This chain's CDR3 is CASSQDPGFTYEQYF. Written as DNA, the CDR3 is TGCGCCAGCAGCCAAGATCCCGGGTTTACCTACGAGCAGTACTTC.

This CDR3 reads CASSRTGSSYEQYF. The CDR3 DNA reads as TGTGCCAGCAGCCGGACAGGGTCGTCCTACGAGCAGTACTTC. The chain has TRBV2 and TRBJ2-7; TRBD1 agrees at 8 bases. Looked up from germline, CDR1 is SNHLY and CDR2 is FYNNEI. CDR3 length: 14 residues. The J segment lost 1 base and the V segment lost 6 bases, leaving 5 bases of the junction unmatched.

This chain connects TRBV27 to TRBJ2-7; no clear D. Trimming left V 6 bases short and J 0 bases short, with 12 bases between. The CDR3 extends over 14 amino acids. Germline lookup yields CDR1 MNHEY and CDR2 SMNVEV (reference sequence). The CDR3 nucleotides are TGTGCCAGCAGGTTCTACAGCAGCTCCTACGAGCAGTACTTC. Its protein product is CASRFYSSSYEQYF.

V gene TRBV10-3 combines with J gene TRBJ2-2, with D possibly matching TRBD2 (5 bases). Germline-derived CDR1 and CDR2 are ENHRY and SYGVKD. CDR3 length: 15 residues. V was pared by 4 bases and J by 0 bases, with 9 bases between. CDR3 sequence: CAISAQEANTGELFF. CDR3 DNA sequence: TGTGCCATCAGTGCCCAGGAGGCGAACACCGGGGAGCTGTTTTTT.

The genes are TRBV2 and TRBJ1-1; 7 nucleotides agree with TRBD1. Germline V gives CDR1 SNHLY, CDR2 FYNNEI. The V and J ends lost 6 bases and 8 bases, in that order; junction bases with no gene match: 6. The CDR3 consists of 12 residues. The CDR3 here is CASSSRGTEAFF. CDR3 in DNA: TGTGCCAGCAGCTCCAGGGGGACCGAAGCTTTCTTT.